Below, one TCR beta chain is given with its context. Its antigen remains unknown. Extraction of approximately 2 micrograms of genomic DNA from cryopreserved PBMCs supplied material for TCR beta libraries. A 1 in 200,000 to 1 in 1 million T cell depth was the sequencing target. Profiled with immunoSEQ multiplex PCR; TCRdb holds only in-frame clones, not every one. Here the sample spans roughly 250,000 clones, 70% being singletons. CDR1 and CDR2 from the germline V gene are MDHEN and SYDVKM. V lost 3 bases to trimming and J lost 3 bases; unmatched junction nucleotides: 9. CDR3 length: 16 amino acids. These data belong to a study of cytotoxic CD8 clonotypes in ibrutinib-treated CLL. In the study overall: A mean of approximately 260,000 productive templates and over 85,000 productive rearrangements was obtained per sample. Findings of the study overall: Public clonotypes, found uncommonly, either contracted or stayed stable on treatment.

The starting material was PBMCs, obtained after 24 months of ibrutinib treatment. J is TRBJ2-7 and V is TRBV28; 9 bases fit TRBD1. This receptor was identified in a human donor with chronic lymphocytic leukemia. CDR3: CASSFSGTGTRYEQYF. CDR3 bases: TGTGCCAGCAGTTTTTCCGGGACAGGGACCCGCTACGAGCAGTACTTC.